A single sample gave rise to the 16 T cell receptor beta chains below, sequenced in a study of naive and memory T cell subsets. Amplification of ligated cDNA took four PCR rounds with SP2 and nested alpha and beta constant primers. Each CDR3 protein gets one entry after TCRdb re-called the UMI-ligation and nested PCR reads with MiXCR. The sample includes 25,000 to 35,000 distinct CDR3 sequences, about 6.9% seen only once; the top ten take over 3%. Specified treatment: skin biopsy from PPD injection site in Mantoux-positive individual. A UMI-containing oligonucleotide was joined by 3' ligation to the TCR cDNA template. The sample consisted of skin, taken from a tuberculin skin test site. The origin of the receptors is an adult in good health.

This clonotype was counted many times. The CDR3 loop reads CASSATLNTPITDTQYF. The CDR3 nucleotides read TGTGCCAGCAGCGCAACCTTAAATACACCAATCACAGATACGCAGTATTTT. The gene calls are TRBV7-9 and TRBJ2-3; D gene ambiguous. Deletions cut 5 bases from V and 2 bases from J, with 20 bases between. Germline lookup yields CDR1 SEHNR and CDR2 FQNEAQ (reference sequence). This CDR3 contains 17 residues. Complete variable domain (other parts from reference TRBV7-9 and TRBJ2-3): DTGVSQNPRHKITKRGQNVTFRCDPISEHNRLYWYRQTLGQGPEFLTYFQNEAQLEKSRLLSDRFSAERPKGSFSTLEIQRTEQGDSAMYLCASSATLNTPITDTQYFGPGTRLTVL.

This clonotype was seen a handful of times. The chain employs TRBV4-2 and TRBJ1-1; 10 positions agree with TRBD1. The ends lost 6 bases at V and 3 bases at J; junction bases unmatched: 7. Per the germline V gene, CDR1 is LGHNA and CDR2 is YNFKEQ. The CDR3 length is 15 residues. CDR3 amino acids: CASRQTGQGDTEAFF. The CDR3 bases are TGTGCCAGCAGGCAAACTGGACAGGGGGACACTGAAGCTTTCTTT.

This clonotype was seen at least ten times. Written as DNA, the CDR3 is TGTGCCAGCAGTGAAGGGACAGCTTCTGAAAAACTGTTTTTT. This gives the protein CASSEGTASEKLFF. The chain couples TRBV6-1 to TRBJ1-4, with D possibly being TRBD1 (6 bases). With 1 base removed from V and 7 bases from J, the gap between germline ends came to 10 bases. Germline V gene sequence: CDR1 MNHNS, CDR2 SASEGT. There are 14 residues in the CDR3.

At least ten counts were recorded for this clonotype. The CDR3: CASTRTTPYHEQYF. CDR3 bases: TGTGCCAGCACCCGGACGACCCCGTACCACGAGCAGTACTTC. The gene calls are TRBV5-5 and TRBJ2-7; D is unclear. Deletions cut 6 bases from V and 5 bases from J, with 18 bases between. CDR1 and CDR2 from the germline V gene are SGHKS and YYEKEE (reference sequence). CDR3 length: 14 residues.

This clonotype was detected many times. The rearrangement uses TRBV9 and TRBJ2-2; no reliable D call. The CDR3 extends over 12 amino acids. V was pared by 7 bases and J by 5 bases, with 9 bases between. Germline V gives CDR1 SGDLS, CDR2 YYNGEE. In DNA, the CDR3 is TGTGCCAGCCCCCCCCATACCGGGGAGCTGTTTTTT. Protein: CASPPHTGELFF.

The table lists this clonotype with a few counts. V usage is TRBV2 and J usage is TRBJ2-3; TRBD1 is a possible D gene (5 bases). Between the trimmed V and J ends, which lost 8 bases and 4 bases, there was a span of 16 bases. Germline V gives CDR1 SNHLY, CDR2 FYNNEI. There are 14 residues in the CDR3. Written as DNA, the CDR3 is TGTGCCAGCGGGCACAAGTGGGGCTCAGATACGCAGTATTTT. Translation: CASGHKWGSDTQYF.

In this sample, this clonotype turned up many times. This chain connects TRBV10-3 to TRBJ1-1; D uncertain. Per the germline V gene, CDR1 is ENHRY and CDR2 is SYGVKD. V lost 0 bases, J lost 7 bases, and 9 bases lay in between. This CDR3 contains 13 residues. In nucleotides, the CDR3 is TGTGCCATCAGTGAGTCGCGGGCGGATGAAGCTTTCTTT. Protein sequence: CAISESRADEAFF.

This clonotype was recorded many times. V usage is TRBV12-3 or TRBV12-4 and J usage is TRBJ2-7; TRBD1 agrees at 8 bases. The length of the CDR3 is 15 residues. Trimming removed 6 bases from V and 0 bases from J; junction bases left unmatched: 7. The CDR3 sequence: CASRPAGQGSYEQYF. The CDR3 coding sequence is TGTGCCAGCAGGCCAGCCGGACAGGGCTCCTACGAGCAGTACTTC.

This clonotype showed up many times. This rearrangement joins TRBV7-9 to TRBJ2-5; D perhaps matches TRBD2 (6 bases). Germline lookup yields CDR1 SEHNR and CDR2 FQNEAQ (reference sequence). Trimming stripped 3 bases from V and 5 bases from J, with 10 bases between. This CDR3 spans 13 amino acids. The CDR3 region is CASSLVRGETQYF. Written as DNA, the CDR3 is TGTGCCAGCAGCTTGGTCCGGGGGGAGACCCAGTACTTC.

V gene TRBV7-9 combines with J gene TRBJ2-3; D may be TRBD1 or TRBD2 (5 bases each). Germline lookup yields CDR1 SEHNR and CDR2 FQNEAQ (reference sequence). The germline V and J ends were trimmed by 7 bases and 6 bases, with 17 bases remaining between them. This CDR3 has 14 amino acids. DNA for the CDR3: TGTGCCAGCACCGGGACCCCGTCCTTCGATACGCAGTATTTT. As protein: CASTGTPSFDTQYF.

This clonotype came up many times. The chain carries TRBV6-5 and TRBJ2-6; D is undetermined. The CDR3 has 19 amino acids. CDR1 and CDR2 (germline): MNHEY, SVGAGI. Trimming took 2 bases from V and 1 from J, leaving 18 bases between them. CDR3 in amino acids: CASSYGVSVLRSGANVLTF. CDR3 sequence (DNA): TGTGCCAGCAGTTACGGCGTGTCAGTACTACGATCTGGGGCCAACGTCCTGACTTTC.

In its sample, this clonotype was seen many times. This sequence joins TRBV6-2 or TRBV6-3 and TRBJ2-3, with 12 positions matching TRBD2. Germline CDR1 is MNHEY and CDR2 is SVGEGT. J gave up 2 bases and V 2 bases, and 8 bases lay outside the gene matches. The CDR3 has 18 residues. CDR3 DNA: TGTGCCAGCAGTTACGAAACTAGCGGGGGGCGAACCACAGATACGCAGTATTTT. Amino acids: CASSYETSGGRTTDTQYF.

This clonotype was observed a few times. CDR3 coding DNA: TGTGCCAGCAGCGAACAGTATACAGTGAACACTGAAGCTTTCTTT. Translation gives CASSEQYTVNTEAFF. The J gene is TRBJ1-1, the V gene TRBV7-8, with no clear D. The CDR3 covers 15 residues. Trimming removed 5 bases from V and 0 bases from J, with 13 bases in between. Germline V gene sequence: CDR1 SGHVS, CDR2 FQNEAQ.

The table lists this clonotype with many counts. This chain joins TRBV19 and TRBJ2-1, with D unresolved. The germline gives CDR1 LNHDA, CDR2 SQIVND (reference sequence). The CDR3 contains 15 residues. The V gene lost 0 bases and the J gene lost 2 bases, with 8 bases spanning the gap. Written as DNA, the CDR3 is TGTGCCAGTAGTATAGACGGCAGTACCTACAATGAGCAGTTCTTC. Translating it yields CASSIDGSTYNEQFF.

In nucleotides, the CDR3 is TGCGCCAGCAGCTTGCAAGGAGGGGGGCCTTCAGGAGAGACCCAGTACTTC. Its protein product is CASSLQGGGPSGETQYF. The chain couples TRBV5-1 to TRBJ2-5; D might be TRBD1 or TRBD2, each matching 6 bases. CDR3 size: 17 residues. With 1 base removed from V and 4 bases from J, the gap between germline ends came to 20 bases. CDR1 and CDR2 from the germline V gene are SGHRS and YFSETQ.

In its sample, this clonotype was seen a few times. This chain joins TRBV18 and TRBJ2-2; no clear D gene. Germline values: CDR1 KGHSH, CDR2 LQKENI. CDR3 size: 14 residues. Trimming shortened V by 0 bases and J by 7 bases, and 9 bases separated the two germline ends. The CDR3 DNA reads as TGTGCCAGCTCACCACCCTCCGGGTTCGGGGAGCTGTTTTTT. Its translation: CASSPPSGFGELFF.